Each of the 7 T cell receptor beta chains below was sequenced from the same sample in a study of cytomegalovirus exposure and HLA in healthy donors. Researchers ran the PCR with 60 Vbeta and 13 Jbeta primers. Repertoires were generated with immunoSEQ multiplex PCR, while TCRdb's copy carries only in-frame clones and drops some. This table lists some 180,000 clones. Sequencing was performed on PBMCs. These receptors were obtained from a man in his thirties or forties in good health and CMV-seronegative.

The chain carries TRBV28 and TRBJ1-4, with a possible D match to TRBD1 (6 bases). Trimming stripped 5 bases from V and 8 bases from J, with 12 bases between. The CDR3 has 13 residues. Germline CDR1 and CDR2: MDHEN and SYDVKM. CDR3 in DNA: TGTGCCAGCAGTCCTCGGACAGAGGAAAAACTGTTTTTT. Protein: CASSPRTEEKLFF.

The rearrangement joins TRBV5-1 to TRBJ1-4, with 9 positions matching TRBD1. J lost 1 base, V lost 3 bases, and 7 bases had no gene match. CDR1 is SGHRS and CDR2 is YFSETQ in the germline V gene. The CDR3 is made up of 17 amino acids. The CDR3 DNA reads as TGCGCCAGCAGCTCACAGGGGGCGTATGGAACTAATGAAAAACTGTTTTTT. Encoded protein: CASSSQGAYGTNEKLFF.

The chain combines TRBV7-8 with TRBJ1-3; possible D gene TRBD1, 6 bases. V lost 6 bases and J 4 bases, leaving 16 bases between the germline ends. This CDR3 contains 15 residues. Germline V lookup: CDR1 SGHVS, CDR2 FQNEAQ. The CDR3 coding sequence is TGTGCCAGCAGTTCCAACAGGGAAGCAGGAAACACCATATATTTT. It translates to CASSSNREAGNTIYF.

V gene TRBV18 combines with J gene TRBJ2-7; 10 bases fit TRBD1. Germline CDR1 is KGHSH and CDR2 is LQKENI. The CDR3 covers 16 residues. V trimming: 6 bases; J trimming: 3 bases; junction bases outside the gene matches: 11. CDR3 in amino acids: CASSLTLGTGDYEQYF. The CDR3 DNA reads TGTGCCAGCTCGCTAACCCTCGGGACAGGGGACTACGAGCAGTACTTC.

The genes are TRBV19 and TRBJ2-7; D perhaps matches TRBD2 (6 bases). CDR1 and CDR2 from the germline V gene are LNHDA and SQIVND (reference sequence). V was pared by 0 bases and J by 0 bases, with 9 bases between. The CDR3 totals 15 residues. The CDR3 DNA reads TGTGCCAGTAGTATAGAGGAGGGCATCTCCTACGAGCAGTACTTC. Translated, it gives CASSIEEGISYEQYF.

The chain has TRBV5-1 and TRBJ1-1; 8 bases align to TRBD1. CDR3 length equals 14 residues. Trimming removed 3 bases from V and 0 bases from J; junction bases left unmatched: 1. From germline, CDR1 is SGHRS and CDR2 YFSETQ. CDR3 in amino acids: CASSWTGLNTEAFF. CDR3 nucleotide sequence: TGCGCCAGCAGCTGGACAGGGTTGAACACTGAAGCTTTCTTT.

The chain recombines TRBV7-6 with TRBJ1-6; 12 nucleotides align to TRBD1. CDR3 length: 20 amino acids. The germline gives CDR1 SGHVS, CDR2 FNYEAQ. V shed 3 bases and J 9 bases; nucleotides not matched to a gene: 18. The CDR3 loop is CASSLVPGTGGESNSSPLHF. CDR3 coding DNA: TGTGCCAGCAGCTTGGTCCCGGGGACAGGGGGCGAATCCAATAGTTCACCCCTCCACTTT. Full variable domain (missing parts from reference TRBV7-6 and TRBJ1-6): GAGVSQSPRYKVTKRGQDVALRCDPISGHVSLYWYRQALGQGPEFLTYFNYEAQQDKSGLPNDRFSAERPEGSISTLTIQRTEQRDSAMYRCASSLVPGTGGESNSSPLHFGNGTRLTVT.